These 13 T cell receptor beta chains came from one sample sequenced in a study of cytomegalovirus exposure and HLA in healthy donors. The PCR contained 60 Vbeta and 13 Jbeta primers. Clones were read by immunoSEQ multiplex PCR, and TCRdb kept only the in-frame ones, dropping some. The data contain 120,000 to 150,000 clones, just under 85% of them seen just once; the ten biggest clones take up 1.9%. The source material was PBMCs. Every receptor here comes from a woman in her thirties or forties in good health and CMV-seronegative.

This clone has only a few counts. The chain is built from TRBV25-1 and TRBJ2-5; D might be TRBD1 (5 bases). Germline-derived CDR1 and CDR2 are MGHDK and SYGVNS. CDR3 length equals 15 residues. V was pared by 1 base and J by 5 bases, with 14 bases between. The DNA of the CDR3 is TGTGCCAGCAGTGAATGGAGACAGTTTGTGGAGACCCAGTACTTC. It codes for CASSEWRQFVETQYF. The whole variable domain, remainder taken from reference TRBV25-1 and TRBJ2-5, is EADIYQTPRYLVIGTGKKITLECSQTMGHDKMYWYQQDPGMELHLIHYSYGVNSTEKGDLSSESTVSRIRTEHFPLTLESARPSHTSQYLCASSEWRQFVETQYFGPGTRLLVL.

This sequence joins TRBV5-6 and TRBJ1-1; perhaps TRBD1 as D (6 bases). The CDR3 loop spans 15 amino acids. CDR1 is SGHDT, CDR2 YYEEEE, per germline. Trimming pared 0 bases from V and 1 base from J, leaving 10 bases between. The CDR3 sequence: CASSLGWGPNTEAFF. The CDR3 coding sequence is TGTGCCAGCAGCTTGGGCTGGGGGCCGAACACTGAAGCTTTCTTT.

The CDR3 sequence: CASSLGAQIQETQYF. In nucleotides, the CDR3 is TGTGCCAGCAGTTTAGGGGCCCAAATCCAGGAGACCCAGTACTTC. The V and J genes are TRBV28 and TRBJ2-5, with D perhaps matching TRBD1 (5 bases). Trimming pared 2 bases from V and 5 bases from J, leaving 15 bases between. This CDR3 region has 15 residues. The germline gives CDR1 MDHEN, CDR2 SYDVKM. The variable domain in full, completed from reference TRBV28 and TRBJ2-5, reads DVKVTQSSRYLVKRTGEKVFLECVQDMDHENMFWYRQDPGLGLRLIYFSYDVKMKEKGDIPEGYSVSREKKERFSLILESASTNQTSMYLCASSLGAQIQETQYFGPGTRLLVL.

A few counts support this clone. J is TRBJ2-5 and V is TRBV7-6, with D perhaps matching TRBD1 (6 bases). CDR1 SGHVS and CDR2 FNYEAQ come from the germline V gene. The germline V and J ends were trimmed by 4 bases and 0 bases, with 9 bases remaining between them. There are 14 residues in the CDR3. The CDR3 DNA sequence: TGTGCCAGCAGCTCCGGGACATACCAAGAGACCCAGTACTTC. Translated: CASSSGTYQETQYF.

CDR3 coding DNA: TGTGCCAGCAGAGAAAGGGGGCTAGCGGGGTACGAGCAGTACTTC. Protein sequence: CASRERGLAGYEQYF. The V call is TRBV28, the J call TRBJ2-7; 9 bases are shared with TRBD2. V trimming: 6 bases; J trimming: 4 bases; junction bases outside the gene matches: 10. The CDR3 sequence is 15 residues long. Germline V gene lookup returns CDR1 MDHEN and CDR2 SYDVKM.

The CDR3 DNA sequence: TGTGCCAGCAGCGTAGTTGGACAGGGATGGGCCGGGGAGCTGTTTTTT. Protein product: CASSVVGQGWAGELFF. The genes are TRBV9 and TRBJ2-2, with 8 bases lining up with TRBD1. From germline, CDR1 is SGDLS and CDR2 YYNGEE. There are 16 residues in the CDR3. V shed 0 bases and J 6 bases; nucleotides not matched to a gene: 7. Filled out from reference TRBV9 and TRBJ2-2, the complete variable domain reads DSGVTQTPKHLITATGQRVTLRCSPRSGDLSVYWYQQSLDQGLQFLIQYYNGEERAKGNILERFSAQQFPDLHSELNLSSLELGDSALYFCASSVVGQGWAGELFFGEGSRLTVL.

Concerning this clone: The germline gene is not matched at one end of the junction; a read error may be the cause. CDR3 loop: CASSLGQLNQSQHF. CDR3 sequence (DNA): TGTGCCAGCAGCTTGGGACAGTTGAATCAGTCCCAGCATTTT. This chain uses TRBV28 with TRBJ1-5, with 7 bases fitting TRBD1. The CDR3 length is 14 residues. Germline V gene data show CDR1 as MDHEN and CDR2 as SYDVKM.

This chain links TRBV5-4 with TRBJ2-3; D is unresolved. Germline values: CDR1 SGHNT, CDR2 YYREEE (reference sequence). The CDR3 contains 17 residues. Trimming shortened V by 2 bases and J by 0 bases, and 16 bases separated the two germline ends. In DNA, the CDR3 is TGTGCCAGCAGCTTCTTGCGGCCCTCAGCAAGCACAGATACGCAGTATTTT. Amino acids: CASSFLRPSASTDTQYF. Full variable domain (rest looked up from reference TRBV5-4 and TRBJ2-3): ETGVTQSPTHLIKTRGQQVTLRCSSQSGHNTVSWYQQALGQGPQFIFQYYREEENGRGNFPPRFSGLQFPNYSSELNVNALELDDSALYLCASSFLRPSASTDTQYFGPGTRLTVL.

This sequence joins TRBV5-8 and TRBJ2-1; TRBD1 matches 8 bases. V lost 4 bases and J lost 2; bases outside the gene matches: 14. Germline CDR1 is SGHTS and CDR2 is YDEGEE. This CDR3 spans 18 amino acids. CDR3 coding DNA: TGTGCCAGCAGCCGGGCACATTCAGGGGGCCAAACCTACAATGAGCAGTTCTTC. As protein: CASSRAHSGGQTYNEQFF.

This clone was counted a single time. The rearrangement links TRBV9 to TRBJ2-3; 14 positions agree with TRBD2. J was trimmed by 5 bases and V by 0 bases; bases with no gene match: 8. Germline CDR1 reads SGDLS; CDR2 reads YYNGEE. The CDR3 length is 18 residues. The CDR3 bases are TGTGCCAGCAGCGTAGGGGTGGGGACTAGCGGGAGTGGAGATACGCAGTATTTT. It translates to CASSVGVGTSGSGDTQYF.

This rearrangement joins TRBV4-1 to TRBJ2-7, with TRBD2 matching over 8 bases. J lost 3 bases, V lost 2 bases, and 6 bases had no gene match. The V gene's germline CDR1 is MGHRA and CDR2 YSYEKL. This CDR3 spans 15 amino acids. This CDR3 reads CASSQRGGRIYEQYF. The CDR3 nucleotides read TGCGCCAGCAGCCAACGTGGCGGGAGGATCTACGAGCAGTACTTC.

With respect to this clone: Other nucleotide sequences in the sample specify the same CDR3. The V gene is TRBV25-1, the J gene TRBJ1-2, with D unclear. Trimming took 1 base from V and 6 from J, leaving 15 bases between them. The germline gives CDR1 MGHDK, CDR2 SYGVNS. This CDR3 region has 15 residues. In DNA form, the CDR3 reads TGTGCCAGCAGTGAATTTCGAGGCGGGGTCCATGGCTACACCTTC. It is translated as CASSEFRGGVHGYTF.

This clone came up once. The chain is built from TRBV10-2 and TRBJ2-7, with D perhaps TRBD1 (5 bases). The CDR3 totals 13 residues. Germline lookup yields CDR1 WSHSY and CDR2 SAAADI. Trimming stripped 0 bases from V and 7 bases from J, with 10 bases between. The CDR3 sequence: CASSESEGAEQYF. CDR3 in DNA: TGCGCCAGCAGTGAGTCCGAAGGGGCGGAGCAGTACTTC.